The rows below give T cell receptor beta chains drawn from one sample of a study of T cell responses to AZD1222 COVID-19 vaccine. Some clones are missing from TCRdb's copy, which holds only in-frame ones; the method was immunoSEQ multiplex PCR. The sample yields 90,000 or so clones, around nine tenths seen once. Material: peripheral blood, obtained on day 0 of AZD1222 vaccination. Receptors originate from an adult in good health. Each CDR3 is given with its conserved first and last residue. The D gene is left open where the match is weak. Only part of the rows carry a size: once, few, many, or a class if the clone is expanded.

clone size	V gene	D gene	J gene	CDR3 protein	CDR3 DNA
NA	TRBV7-8	TRBD1	TRBJ1-2	CASSSLNTGDSAGYTF	TGTGCCAGCAGCTCCCTCAACACAGGGGACTCGGCTGGCTACACCTTC
once	TRBV6-6	NA	TRBJ2-7	CASRAGPPNEQYF	TGTGCCAGCAGGGCAGGGCCTCCTAACGAGCAGTACTTC
NA	TRBV2	NA	TRBJ2-5	CASSASIVSQYF	TGTGCCAGCAGTGCGTCGATTGTGTCCCAGTACTTC
NA	TRBV24-1	NA	TRBJ2-3	CATSPDTTDTQYF	TGTGCCACCAGTCCGGACACCACAGATACGCAGTATTTT
NA	TRBV18	TRBD1	TRBJ1-3	CASSPLTGTENTIYF	TGTGCCAGCTCACCCTTGACAGGGACGGAAAACACCATATATTTT
NA	TRBV7-3	NA	TRBJ1-2	CASSLTGGNDNYGYTF	TGTGCCAGCAGCTTAACAGGAGGGAACGATAACTATGGCTACACCTTC
NA	TRBV7-2	NA	TRBJ2-2	CASSLGSARELFF	TGTGCCAGCAGCTTAGGGTCGGCTCGGGAGCTGTTTTTT
NA	TRBV11-2	NA	TRBJ1-3	CASSLGLSSGNTIYF	TGTGCCAGCAGCTTAGGCTTGAGCTCTGGAAACACCATATATTTT
NA	TRBV7-2	NA	TRBJ1-4	CASSSYTSDEKLFF	TGTGCCAGCAGTTCATACACTAGTGATGAAAAACTGTTTTTT
once	TRBV6-1	NA	TRBJ1-2	CASSEAGAGGGYTF	TGTGCCAGCAGTGAAGCAGGAGCTGGGGGTGGCTACACCTTC
NA	TRBV7-2	NA	TRBJ1-1	CASSLGPMNTEAFF	TGTGCCAGCAGCTTAGGGCCAATGAACACTGAAGCTTTCTTT
NA	TRBV6-6	NA	TRBJ1-1	CASSYSRNTEAFF	TGTGCCAGCAGTTACTCCCGTAACACTGAAGCTTTCTTT
once	TRBV18	NA	TRBJ2-7	CASSPPSSGPGNEQYF	TGTGCCAGCTCACCACCTAGTAGCGGCCCCGGGAACGAGCAGTACTTC
NA	TRBV14	NA	TRBJ2-1	CASSQGARRGEQFF	TGTGCCAGCAGCCAGGGGGCCAGAAGGGGTGAGCAGTTCTTC
NA	TRBV18	NA	TRBJ1-2	CASSPRQRAEVGYTF	TGTGCCAGCTCACCACGCCAAAGGGCAGAAGTTGGCTACACCTTC
NA	TRBV2	NA	TRBJ2-3	CASSESGFESDTQYF	TGTGCCAGCAGTGAATCAGGGTTCGAGTCAGATACGCAGTATTTT
NA	TRBV19	NA	TRBJ2-1	CASSIAYGGEQFF	TGTGCCAGTAGTATAGCGTACGGAGGTGAGCAGTTCTTC
NA	TRBV5-1	TRBD2	TRBJ2-3	CASSLGLAGSTDTQYF	TGCGCCAGCAGCTTGGGACTAGCGGGATCCACAGATACGCAGTATTTT
NA	TRBV19	NA	TRBJ2-7	CASKDGTADYEQYF	TGTGCCAGTAAAGACGGGACGGCTGACTACGAGCAGTACTTC
once	TRBV9	TRBD1	TRBJ1-2	CASSPRSQGAGGYTF	TGTGCCAGCAGCCCCCGAAGCCAGGGGGCGGGAGGCTACACCTTC
once	TRBV7-3	NA	TRBJ2-7	CASSPGVLHEQYF	TGTGCCAGCAGCCCCGGGGTACTCCACGAGCAGTACTTC
NA	TRBV5-5	TRBD1	TRBJ2-7	CASSLKGTEYSYEQYF	TGTGCCAGCAGCTTGAAAGGGACAGAATACTCCTACGAGCAGTACTTC
NA	TRBV6-2/TRBV6-3	TRBD1	TRBJ1-1	CASSKDRVNTEAFF	TGTGCCAGCAGTAAGGACAGGGTGAACACTGAAGCTTTCTTT
NA	TRBV12-3/TRBV12-4	NA	TRBJ1-6	CASSFPNSPLHF	TGTGCCAGCAGTTTTCCCAATTCACCCCTCCACTTT
few	TRBV19	TRBD1	TRBJ2-7	CASRPGQSYEQYF	TGTGCCAGTAGGCCGGGACAGTCCTACGAGCAGTACTTC
NA	TRBV11-3	TRBD1	TRBJ1-1	CASSAYQGATEAFF	TGTGCCAGCAGCGCGTACCAGGGGGCGACTGAAGCTTTCTTT
NA	TRBV6-5	NA	TRBJ1-2	CASSTTTDYGYTF	TGTGCCAGCAGTACCACCACGGACTATGGCTACACCTTC
NA	TRBV5-8	NA	TRBJ1-1	CASSLPPRLGRAFF	TGTGCCAGCAGCCTACCCCCCCGCCTGGGGCGAGCTTTCTTT
few	TRBV12-3/TRBV12-4	NA	TRBJ1-4	CASSLGGNEKLFF	TGTGCCAGCAGTTTAGGCGGTAATGAAAAACTGTTTTTT
NA	TRBV5-1	NA	TRBJ1-1	CASSWGNTEAFF	TGCGCCAGCAGCTGGGGAAACACTGAAGCTTTCTTT
NA	TRBV15	NA	TRBJ1-1	CATSLTGLPPPEAFF	TGTGCCACCAGTCTAACAGGGCTACCCCCACCTGAAGCTTTCTTT
NA	TRBV11-3	NA	TRBJ2-7	CASSSDPGLGQYF	TGTGCCAGCAGCTCAGACCCAGGGCTAGGGCAGTACTTC
NA	TRBV5-1	NA	TRBJ1-4	CASSFRATNEKLFF	TGCGCCAGCAGCTTTAGGGCTACTAATGAAAAACTGTTTTTT
NA	TRBV7-2	NA	TRBJ2-6	CAGARGVSGANVLTF	TGTGCCGGAGCCCGCGGGGTCTCTGGGGCCAACGTCCTGACTTTC
few	TRBV28	TRBD1	TRBJ1-1	CASSSGQHTEAFF	TGTGCCAGCAGTTCGGGACAGCACACTGAAGCTTTCTTT